One and the same sample provided the 21 T cell receptor beta chains below, sequenced in a study of HIV-infected children after antiretroviral therapy interruption. RNA-based 3' RACE libraries used unique molecular identifiers. In TCRdb, the 3' RACE reads were re-called with MiXCR into one record per CDR3 protein. This sample carries 40,000 or so distinct CDR3 sequences, over 6% of them seen once, and the ten largest clones take more than 0.85%. Treatment specified: PENTA 11 planned treatment interruption arm or continuous ART arm. The material was CD45RA+ CD4+ T cells from PBMCs, pooled from several time points, obtained from a donor given antiretroviral therapy, either interrupted or continuous. Subset defined: naive CD4+ CD45RA+ CD45RO- T cells. These TCRs come from a pool of human donors with HIV.

This clonotype was counted ten times or more. The chain employs TRBV28 and TRBJ1-1; D gene unclear. CDR1 is MDHEN, CDR2 SYDVKM, per germline. The CDR3 extends over 12 amino acids. Trimming left V 5 bases short and J 1 base short, with 5 bases between. The CDR3 DNA sequence: TGTGCCAGCAGTCAAGCGAACACTGAAGCTTTCTTT. It codes for CASSQANTEAFF. The variable domain in full, with the rest retrieved from reference TRBV28 and TRBJ1-1, is DVKVTQSSRYLVKRTGEKVFLECVQDMDHENMFWYRQDPGLGLRLIYFSYDVKMKEKGDIPEGYSVSREKKERFSLILESASTNQTSMYLCASSQANTEAFFGQGTRLTVV.

In its sample, this clonotype was seen many times. This chain links TRBV27 with TRBJ2-4; D possibly matches TRBD1 or TRBD2 (6 bases each). This CDR3 region has 15 residues. In germline, CDR1 is MNHEY, CDR2 SMNVEV (reference sequence). The ends were cut back, 0 bases at V and 5 bases at J, with 11 bases in the middle. The CDR3 nucleotides are TGTGCCAGCAGTTTATCGACAAGGGGGGAAAACATTCAGTACTTC. Its translation: CASSLSTRGENIQYF.

This clonotype came up a few times. The J gene is TRBJ2-7, the V gene TRBV23-1; 8 nucleotides agree with TRBD2. TRBV23-1 is an open reading frame whose function is uncertain. The J segment lost 5 bases and the V segment lost 9 bases, leaving 12 bases of the junction unmatched. The CDR3 is made up of 14 amino acids. For the CDR3, the DNA is TGCGCCAGTAGCCCGGGGGGGCCTAATAACGAGCAGTACTTC. As protein: CASSPGGPNNEQYF.

In this sample, this clonotype turned up many times. The CDR3 DNA reads as TGTGCCAGCAGCGAGGGACAGTTCAATCAGCCCCAGCATTTT. Translating gives CASSEGQFNQPQHF. The chain recombines TRBV9 with TRBJ1-5, with TRBD1 matching over 7 bases. V gave up 3 bases and J gave up 3 bases; unmatched junction bases: 3. Germline V CDR1 and CDR2: SGDLS, YYNGEE. The CDR3 extends over 14 amino acids.

This clonotype was detected many times. This chain joins TRBV11-3 and TRBJ2-1; TRBD2 matches 7 bases. The length of the CDR3 is 15 residues. The germline V gene encodes CDR1 SGHNT and CDR2 YENEEA. Trimming took 5 bases from V and 2 from J; bases not matched to a gene: 6. CDR3 DNA sequence: TGTGCCAGCAGCGACACTAGCGCCACCTACAATGAGCAGTTCTTC. Amino acids: CASSDTSATYNEQFF. Combining the CDR3 with reference TRBV11-3 and TRBJ2-1 gives the whole variable domain EAGVVQSPRYKIIEKKQPVAFWCNPISGHNTLYWYLQNLGQGPELLIRYENEEAVDDSQLPKDRFSAERLKGVDSTLKIQPAELGDSAVYLCASSDTSATYNEQFFGPGTRLTVL.

This clonotype was observed many times. Here the CDR3 reads CASSERSGVTFRSQHF. As DNA, the CDR3 is TGTGCCAGCAGTGAGCGTTCGGGAGTGACTTTTCGGTCCCAGCATTTT. The genes are TRBV2 and TRBJ1-5; D is ambiguous. In germline, CDR1 is SNHLY, CDR2 FYNNEI. CDR3 length: 16 amino acids. V lost 3 bases to trimming and J lost 11 bases, with 23 bases between them.

In this sample, this clonotype turned up many times. The chain carries TRBV6-1 and TRBJ1-5; the D is unclear. The CDR3 is made up of 13 amino acids. Trimming pared 8 bases from V and 3 bases from J, leaving 11 bases between. CDR1 MNHNS and CDR2 SASEGT come from the germline V gene. The CDR3 protein is CASDPTINQPQHF. The CDR3 DNA reads TGTGCCAGCGACCCGACGATCAATCAGCCCCAGCATTTT.

This clonotype was seen more than once but under ten times. The chain is built from TRBV5-4 and TRBJ2-3, with 12 bases matching TRBD2. The junction had 18 bases not matched to a gene; V was cut back by 0 bases and J by 13 bases. This CDR3 has 18 amino acids. Looked up from germline, CDR1 is SGHNT and CDR2 is YYREEE (reference sequence). CDR3 in amino acids: CASSLDLLLAGGPSPEYF. CDR3 DNA sequence: TGTGCCAGCAGCTTGGATCTCCTACTAGCGGGGGGCCCCTCTCCTGAGTATTTT. Looking up the rest from reference TRBV5-4 and TRBJ2-3 gives the full variable domain: ETGVTQSPTHLIKTRGQQVTLRCSSQSGHNTVSWYQQALGQGPQFIFQYYREEENGRGNFPPRFSGLQFPNYSSELNVNALELDDSALYLCASSLDLLLAGGPSPEYFGPGTRLTVL.

Many counts were recorded for this clonotype. This chain links TRBV9 with TRBJ2-5, with unresolved D. CDR3 length equals 14 residues. Germline V gives CDR1 SGDLS, CDR2 YYNGEE. The V and J ends lost 0 bases and 2 bases respectively, with 8 bases between them. The CDR3 DNA sequence: TGTGCCAGCAGCGTAGGAGGTGTTCAAGAGACCCAGTACTTC. It translates to CASSVGGVQETQYF.

This clonotype was counted ten times or more. The chain uses TRBV20-1 and TRBJ1-6; 9 bases are shared with TRBD1. Trimming cost V 2 bases and J 2 bases; bases outside gene matches: 16. The germline CDR1 and CDR2 sequences are DFQATT and SNEGSKA (reference sequence). This CDR3 is 20 amino acids long. CDR3 sequence reads: CSARPGPGQGRPAYNSPLHF. The CDR3 DNA sequence: TGCAGTGCTAGACCGGGCCCGGGACAGGGACGTCCAGCCTATAATTCACCCCTCCACTTT.

This clonotype was detected ten times or more. The V call is TRBV7-9, the J call TRBJ1-1; 12 bases fit TRBD1. The CDR3 contains 17 residues. The trim removed 6 bases at V and 8 bases at J, leaving 16 bases unmatched. Germline CDR1 SEHNR, CDR2 FQNEAQ (reference sequence). CDR3 loop: CASRSTGTGGIGAEAFF. CDR3 sequence (DNA): TGTGCCAGCAGGTCAACCGGGACAGGGGGCATTGGCGCGGAAGCTTTCTTT.

This chain links TRBV4-1 with TRBJ2-5; D ambiguous. This CDR3 contains 15 residues. The germline V and J ends were trimmed by 6 bases and 3 bases, with 17 bases remaining between them. Germline V gene sequence: CDR1 MGHRA, CDR2 YSYEKL. The CDR3 loop is CASSLTPISKETQYF. The CDR3 bases are TGCGCCAGCAGTCTGACACCGATTAGTAAAGAGACCCAGTACTTC.

The sample holds many counts of this clonotype. The chain couples TRBV7-2 to TRBJ1-1, with 8 bases identical to TRBD1. Looked up from germline, CDR1 is SGHTA and CDR2 is FQGNSA. The ends lost 1 base at V and 0 bases at J; junction bases unmatched: 4. The CDR3 spans 16 residues. The CDR3 DNA follows: TGTGCCAGCAGCTTAGGACAGGGGACTATGAACACTGAAGCTTTCTTT. It specifies CASSLGQGTMNTEAFF.

This clonotype was seen many times. The chain has TRBV29-1 and TRBJ2-1, with a weak D call TRBD2 (5 bases). Trimming pared 0 bases from V and 1 base from J, leaving 13 bases between. The CDR3 loop spans 16 amino acids. Germline assignment: CDR1 SQVTM and CDR2 ANQGSEA. The CDR3 DNA sequence: TGCAGCGTTGAAGATACGAGGGCACTATCCTACAATGAGCAGTTCTTC. It codes for CSVEDTRALSYNEQFF.

The V and J genes are TRBV5-1 and TRBJ2-3; 8 positions match TRBD1. The J segment lost 0 bases and the V segment lost 3 bases, leaving 3 bases of the junction unmatched. This CDR3 is 15 amino acids long. Germline CDR1 is SGHRS and CDR2 is YFSETQ. The DNA for the CDR3 is TGCGCCAGCAGCTGGGACAGGACTAGCACAGATACGCAGTATTTT. Translation gives CASSWDRTSTDTQYF.

This clonotype was observed a handful of times. This chain links TRBV6-5 with TRBJ2-7; 8 nucleotides line up with TRBD2. CDR1 is MNHEY, CDR2 SVGAGI, per germline. The V gene end was trimmed by 0 bases and the J gene end by 2 bases; junction bases not matched to a gene: 6. This CDR3 has 16 amino acids. CDR3 coding DNA: TGTGCCAGCAGTTACTCGAGGACTAGCCGACCCTACGAGCAGTACTTC. It codes for CASSYSRTSRPYEQYF.

This clonotype is medium-sized within its sample. V is TRBV6-6 and J is TRBJ1-1, with TRBD1 identical over 7 bases. V gave up 8 bases and J gave up 14 bases; unmatched junction bases: 11. Germline V gene sequence: CDR1 MNHNY, CDR2 SVGAGI (reference sequence). The CDR3 consists of 11 residues. In nucleotides, the CDR3 is TGTGCCAGCGGTGGCACAGGGGCAGTCTTCTTT. Amino acids: CASGGTGAVFF.

This clonotype was picked up a small number of times. The junction departs from germline at one end; a sequencing error may be responsible. V and J are TRBV6-2 or TRBV6-3 and TRBJ2-3; TRBD1 is a possible D gene (7 bases). The CDR3 has 14 amino acids. The germline CDR1 and CDR2 sequences are MNHEY and SVGEGT. CDR3 in DNA: TGTGCTAGCACCAGGGGGGCGTGTGCAGAAACGCTGTATTTT. It specifies CASTRGACAETLYF.

This clonotype was picked up many times. V usage is TRBV9 and J usage is TRBJ2-2, with a weak D call TRBD1 (6 bases). Trimming cost V 4 bases and J 6 bases, with 16 bases left between them. The germline V gene has CDR1 SGDLS and CDR2 YYNGEE. The CDR3 has 15 residues. The CDR3 reads CASSMTGGWAGELFF. Here the CDR3 DNA reads TGTGCCAGCAGCATGACAGGAGGATGGGCCGGGGAGCTGTTTTTT.

Note on this clonotype: This clone may be a read error of a much larger clone one base away. The rearrangement links TRBV5-1 to TRBJ2-1; TRBD2 matches at 11 bases. CDR3 length: 16 residues. Germline V gene lookup returns CDR1 SGHRS and CDR2 YFSETQ. The CDR3 loop reads CASSLTSGSAYNEKFF. The CDR3 region has the DNA TGCGCCAGCAGCTTGACTAGCGGGAGTGCCTACAATGAGAAGTTCTTC.

Many counts were recorded for this clonotype. The chain combines TRBV30 with TRBJ1-6; the D gene is possibly TRBD1 (6 bases). Germline-derived CDR1 and CDR2 are GTSNPN and SVGIG (reference sequence). This CDR3 is 13 amino acids long. The ends were cut back, 7 bases at V and 6 bases at J, with 13 bases in the middle. The CDR3 region has the DNA TGTGCCTCCGCTGGACAGCCTAATTCACCCCTCCACTTT. This codes for CASAGQPNSPLHF. Using reference TRBV30 and TRBJ1-6 for the parts outside the CDR3, the full variable domain is SQTIHQWPATLVQPVGSPLSLECTVEGTSNPNLYWYRQAAGRGLQLLFYSVGIGQISSEVPQNLSASRPQDRQFILSSKKLLLSDSGFYLCASAGQPNSPLHFGNGTRLTVT.